The 5 T cell receptor beta chains reported below all come from one sample, sequenced in a study of T cells in narcolepsy. TCRdb's copy holds only in-frame clones and misses some; the assay was immunoSEQ multiplex PCR. The data show 15,000 to 16,000 clones, roughly 85% seen once. Sequences were obtained from memory (CD45RA-) CD4+ T cells from blood. The source is a human donor in good health.

The chain employs TRBV6-1 and TRBJ1-5; 7 bases line up with TRBD1. Germline loops: CDR1 MNHNS, CDR2 SASEGT. The J segment lost 5 bases and the V segment lost 5 bases, leaving 6 bases of the junction unmatched. This CDR3 region has 14 residues. CDR3 protein: CASSWTGGDQPQHF. CDR3 sequence (DNA): TGTGCCAGCAGTTGGACAGGAGGAGATCAGCCCCAGCATTTT.

This chain joins TRBV21-1 and TRBJ1-3; whether TRBD1, the table's D call, matches the DNA was not checked. TRBV21-1 is flagged as a pseudogene. This CDR3 has 20 residues. DNA of the CDR3: TGTGCCAGCAGCAAAACCTGGGACAGCGCTAAAAAGGGCTCTGGAAACACCATATATTTT. It specifies CASSKTWDSAKKGSGNTIYF.

V usage is TRBV10-3 and J usage is TRBJ1-2; no definite D call. The CDR3 consists of 14 residues. Germline assignment: CDR1 ENHRY and CDR2 SYGVKD. The V end was cut by 4 bases, the J end by 11 bases, with 20 bases between. CDR3 DNA: TGTGCCATCAGTGGTGACCTCGGGCCACTGGGGTACACCTTC. Encoded protein: CAISGDLGPLGYTF.

The chain is built from TRBV10-3 and TRBJ1-4; D not certain. The CDR3 totals 14 residues. The ends were cut back, 3 bases at V and 5 bases at J, with 10 bases in the middle. Germline CDR1 is ENHRY and CDR2 is SYGVKD. CDR3 protein: CAISEGGPNEKLFF. The CDR3 DNA is TGTGCCATCAGTGAAGGAGGGCCCAATGAAAAACTGTTTTTT.

J is TRBJ1-2 and V is TRBV5-1; D possibly corresponds to TRBD1 (5 bases). This CDR3 has 14 residues. The germline gives CDR1 SGHRS, CDR2 YFSETQ. The V and J ends lost 4 bases and 4 bases respectively, with 14 bases between them. CDR3 DNA sequence: TGCGCCAGCAGCGACCAAGGGACGGCCTATGGCTACACCTTC. Amino acid sequence: CASSDQGTAYGYTF.